This paragraph covers one T cell receptor (beta chain) sequence. In the PCR, 60 Vbeta and 13 Jbeta primers were used. Data came from immunoSEQ multiplex PCR; TCRdb stores just in-frame clones and leaves some out. Seen here are roughly 55,000 clones, about three quarters observed once, and the top ten hold around 2.6%. This entry is derived from a study of cytomegalovirus exposure and HLA in healthy donors. Study-wide background: Of all 400 or so donors who were genotyped, 75% to 90% belonged to the Caucasian-associated ancestry cluster.

The CDR3 consists of 13 residues. The ends were cut back, 7 bases at V and 5 bases at J, with 13 bases in the middle. Germline V CDR1 and CDR2: SNHLY, FYNNEI. The J gene is TRBJ2-3, the V gene TRBV2, with D uncertain. What was sequenced was PBMCs. This TCR was sampled from a female donor in good health and CMV-seronegative. CDR3 nucleotides: TGTGCCAGCATCGGAAGGCCGGGAGATACGCAGTATTTT. Its protein product is CASIGRPGDTQYF.